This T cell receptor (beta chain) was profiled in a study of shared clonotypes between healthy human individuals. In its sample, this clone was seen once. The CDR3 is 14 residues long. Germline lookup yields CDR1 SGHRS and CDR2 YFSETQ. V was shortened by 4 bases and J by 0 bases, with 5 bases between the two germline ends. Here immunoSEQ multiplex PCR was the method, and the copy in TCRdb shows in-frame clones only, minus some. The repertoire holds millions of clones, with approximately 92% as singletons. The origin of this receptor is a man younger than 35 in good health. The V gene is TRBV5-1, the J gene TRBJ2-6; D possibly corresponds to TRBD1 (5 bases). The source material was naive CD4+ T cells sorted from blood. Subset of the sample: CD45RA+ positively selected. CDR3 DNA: TGCGCCAGCAGCAGGGGCTCTGGGGCCAACGTCCTGACTTTC. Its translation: CASSRGSGANVLTF.